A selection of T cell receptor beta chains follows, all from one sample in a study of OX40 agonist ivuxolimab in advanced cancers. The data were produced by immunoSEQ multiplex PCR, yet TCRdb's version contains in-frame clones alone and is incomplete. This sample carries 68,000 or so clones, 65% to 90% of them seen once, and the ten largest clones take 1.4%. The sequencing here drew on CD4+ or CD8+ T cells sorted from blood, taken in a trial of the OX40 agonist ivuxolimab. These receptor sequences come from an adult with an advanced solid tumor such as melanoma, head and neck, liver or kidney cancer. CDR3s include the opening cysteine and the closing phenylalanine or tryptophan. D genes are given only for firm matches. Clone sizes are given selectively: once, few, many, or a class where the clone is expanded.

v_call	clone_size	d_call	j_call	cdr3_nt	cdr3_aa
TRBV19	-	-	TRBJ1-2	TGTGCCAGTAGTACACCGACCGGAGCTAACTATGGCTACACCTTC	CASSTPTGANYGYTF
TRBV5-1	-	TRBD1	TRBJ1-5	TGCGCCAGCAGCTTGGACGGGACAGGTCGTCAGCCCCAGCATTTT	CASSLDGTGRQPQHF
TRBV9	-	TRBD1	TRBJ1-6	TGTGCCAGCAGCGGGAGGGGACAGGGCGGTTCACCCCTCCACTTT	CASSGRGQGGSPLHF
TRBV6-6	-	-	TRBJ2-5	TGTGCCAGCAGTTATCACCCCAGAGGGGAAAAAGAGACCCAGTACTTC	CASSYHPRGEKETQYF
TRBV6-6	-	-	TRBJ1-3	TGTGCCAGCAGTTACTCGGAGGGGGGAAACACCATATATTTT	CASSYSEGGNTIYF
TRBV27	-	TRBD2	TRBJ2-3	TGTGCCAGCAGTTTCTTCGGGGGACTAGCGGCGAGTGGAGATACGCAGTATTTT	CASSFFGGLAASGDTQYF
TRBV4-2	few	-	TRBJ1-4	TGTGCCAGCAGCCAAGTTTGGGACATCGATGAAAAACTGTTTTTT	CASSQVWDIDEKLFF
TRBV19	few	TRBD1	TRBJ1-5	TGTGCCAGTGGGACAGGGGGCTATCAGCCCCAGCATTTT	CASGTGGYQPQHF
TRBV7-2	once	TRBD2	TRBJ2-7	TGTGCCAGCAGCCCGAAGGGACTAGCGGGGCGGGTCCACGAGCAGTACTTC	CASSPKGLAGRVHEQYF
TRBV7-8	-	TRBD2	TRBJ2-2	TGTGCCAGCAGCGCCACGACTAGCGGGGGGGCCGTCGGGGAGCTGTTTTTT	CASSATTSGGAVGELFF
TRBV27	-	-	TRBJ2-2	TGTGCCAGCAGTAAGGGACAATCGAACACCGGGGAGCTGTTTTTT	CASSKGQSNTGELFF
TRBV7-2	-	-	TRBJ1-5	TGTGCCAGCAGCCAATCATGGCAGCCCCAGCATTTT	CASSQSWQPQHF
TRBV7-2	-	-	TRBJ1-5	TGTGCCAGCAGCCCGGGGTCCGGGGGCAATCAGCCCCAGCATTTT	CASSPGSGGNQPQHF
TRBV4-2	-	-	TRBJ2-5	TGTGCCAGCAGCCAACAAGAGACCCAGTACTTC	CASSQQETQYF
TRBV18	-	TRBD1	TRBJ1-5	TGTGCCAGCTCACTTACAGGGGACCGCAATCAGCCCCAGCATTTT	CASSLTGDRNQPQHF
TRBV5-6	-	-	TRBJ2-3	TGTGCCAGCAGCTTGGCGGGCCGGGTGGGAGCCACAGATACGCAGTATTTT	CASSLAGRVGATDTQYF
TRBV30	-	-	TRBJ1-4	TGTGCCTGGAAACGGGGAACAACTAATGAAAAACTGTTTTTT	CAWKRGTTNEKLFF
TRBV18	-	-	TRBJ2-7	TGTGCCAGCTCACCCCTCTCCCCCTACGAGCAGTACTTC	CASSPLSPYEQYF
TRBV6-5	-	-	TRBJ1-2	TGTGCCAGCAGTTTGAGGCAGGAAAATGGCTACACCTTC	CASSLRQENGYTF
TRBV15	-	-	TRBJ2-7	TGTGCCACCAGCAGAGATCTGGGGGTGTACGAGCAGTACTTC	CATSRDLGVYEQYF
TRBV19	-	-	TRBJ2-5	TGCCCCCCCCAGGACAGACCCTCCGGGGTGGCCCAGTACTTC	CPPQDRPSGVAQYF
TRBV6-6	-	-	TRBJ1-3	TGTGCCAGCAGTTTTCTTGGAAACACCATATATTTT	CASSFLGNTIYF
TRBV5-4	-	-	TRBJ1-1	TGTGCCAGCAGCTTGCAAGGGAGGTCGAACACTGAAGCTTTCTTT	CASSLQGRSNTEAFF
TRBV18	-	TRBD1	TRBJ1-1	TGTGCCAGCTCACCACCACGGACAGGGAGTTCGGCTTTCTTT	CASSPPRTGSSAFF
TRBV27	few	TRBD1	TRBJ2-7	TGTGCCAGCAGTTCCCGGACAGGGGGTAGTCTACGAGAGCAGTACTTC	CASSSRTGGSLREQYF
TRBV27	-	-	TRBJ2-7	TGTGCCAGCAGTTCCCAGGACGAGCAGTACTTC	CASSSQDEQYF
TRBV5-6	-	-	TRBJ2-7	TGTGCCAGCAGCGTCCGGACAGCTACCCTACGAGGGCAGTACTTC	CASSVRTATLRGQYF
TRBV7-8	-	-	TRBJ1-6	TGTGCCAGCAGCTTAAGCCGGGACACCCAAGCAGGGTCACCCCTCCACTTT	CASSLSRDTQAGSPLHF
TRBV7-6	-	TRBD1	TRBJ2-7	TGTGCCAGCAGCTTGCTCACCGGGACAGGGGGGTACGAGCAGTACTTC	CASSLLTGTGGYEQYF